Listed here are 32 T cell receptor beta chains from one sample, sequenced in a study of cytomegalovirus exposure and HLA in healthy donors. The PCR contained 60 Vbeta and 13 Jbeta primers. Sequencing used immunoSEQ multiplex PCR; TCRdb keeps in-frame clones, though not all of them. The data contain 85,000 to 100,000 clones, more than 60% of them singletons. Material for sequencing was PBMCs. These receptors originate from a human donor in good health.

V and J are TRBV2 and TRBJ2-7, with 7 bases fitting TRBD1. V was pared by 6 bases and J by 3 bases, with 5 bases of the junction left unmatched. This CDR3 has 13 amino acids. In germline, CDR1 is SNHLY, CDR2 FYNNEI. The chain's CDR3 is CASSRDSIYEQYF. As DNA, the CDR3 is TGTGCCAGCAGCCGGGACAGTATCTACGAGCAGTACTTC.

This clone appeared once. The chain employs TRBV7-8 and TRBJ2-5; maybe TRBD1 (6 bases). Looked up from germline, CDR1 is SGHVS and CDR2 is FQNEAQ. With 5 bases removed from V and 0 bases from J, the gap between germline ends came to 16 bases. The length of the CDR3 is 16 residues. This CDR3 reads CASSTTSGTYQETQYF. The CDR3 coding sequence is TGTGCCAGCAGCACCACCTCCGGGACATACCAAGAGACCCAGTACTTC.

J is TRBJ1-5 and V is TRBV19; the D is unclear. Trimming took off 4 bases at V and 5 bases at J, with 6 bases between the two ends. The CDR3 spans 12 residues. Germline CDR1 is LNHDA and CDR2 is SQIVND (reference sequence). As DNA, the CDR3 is TGTGCCAGTAGTAGCCAGTATCAGCCCCAGCATTTT. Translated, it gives CASSSQYQPQHF. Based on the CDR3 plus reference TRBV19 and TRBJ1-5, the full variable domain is DGGITQSPKYLFRKEGQNVTLSCEQNLNHDAMYWYRQDPGQGLRLIYYSQIVNDFQKGDIAEGYSVSREKKESFPLTVTSAQKNPTAFYLCASSSQYQPQHFGDGTRLSIL.

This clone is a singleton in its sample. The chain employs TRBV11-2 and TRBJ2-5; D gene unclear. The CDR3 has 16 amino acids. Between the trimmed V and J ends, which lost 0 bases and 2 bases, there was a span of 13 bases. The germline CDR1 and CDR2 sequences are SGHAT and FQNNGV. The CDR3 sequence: CASSLDLLAGQETQYF. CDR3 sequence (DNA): TGTGCCAGCAGCTTAGATCTTCTTGCAGGACAAGAGACCCAGTACTTC.

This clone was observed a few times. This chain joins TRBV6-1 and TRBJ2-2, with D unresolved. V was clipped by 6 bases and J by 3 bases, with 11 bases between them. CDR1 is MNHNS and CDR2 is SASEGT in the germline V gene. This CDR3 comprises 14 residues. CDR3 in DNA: TGTGCCAGCAGAGGCCCCGCGGACACCGGGGAGCTGTTTTTT. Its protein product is CASRGPADTGELFF.

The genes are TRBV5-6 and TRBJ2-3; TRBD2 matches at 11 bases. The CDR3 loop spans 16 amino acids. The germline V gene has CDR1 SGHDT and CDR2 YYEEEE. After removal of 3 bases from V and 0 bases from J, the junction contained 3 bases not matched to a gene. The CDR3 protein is CASSSSSGRSTDTQYF. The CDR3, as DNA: TGTGCCAGCAGCTCCTCTAGCGGGAGGAGCACAGATACGCAGTATTTT. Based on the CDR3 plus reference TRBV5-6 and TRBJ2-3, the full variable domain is DAGVTQSPTHLIKTRGQQVTLRCSPKSGHDTVSWYQQALGQGPQFIFQYYEEEERQRGNFPDRFSGHQFPNYSSELNVNALLLGDSALYLCASSSSSGRSTDTQYFGPGTRLTVL.

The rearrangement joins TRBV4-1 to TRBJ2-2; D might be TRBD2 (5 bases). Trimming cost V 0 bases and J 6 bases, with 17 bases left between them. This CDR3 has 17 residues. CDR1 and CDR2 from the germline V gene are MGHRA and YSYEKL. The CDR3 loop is CASSQEELDSGAGELFF. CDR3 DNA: TGCGCCAGCAGCCAAGAAGAACTAGATAGTGGAGCCGGGGAGCTGTTTTTT.

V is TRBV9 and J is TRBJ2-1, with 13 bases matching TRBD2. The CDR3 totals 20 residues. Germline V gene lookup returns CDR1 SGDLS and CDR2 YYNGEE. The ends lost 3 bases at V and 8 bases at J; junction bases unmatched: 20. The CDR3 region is CASSATGVRTSGSPGDEQFF. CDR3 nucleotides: TGTGCCAGCAGCGCTACAGGGGTGCGGACTAGCGGGAGCCCTGGGGATGAGCAGTTCTTC.

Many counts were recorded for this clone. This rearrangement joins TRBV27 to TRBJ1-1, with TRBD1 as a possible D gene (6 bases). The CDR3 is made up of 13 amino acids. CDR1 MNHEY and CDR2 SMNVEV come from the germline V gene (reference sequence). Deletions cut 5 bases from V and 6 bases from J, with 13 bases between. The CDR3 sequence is CASSKNRVAEAFF. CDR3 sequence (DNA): TGTGCCAGCAGTAAAAACAGGGTCGCTGAAGCTTTCTTT.

The CDR3 loop is CASSRQGLNSPLHF. The CDR3 coding sequence is TGTGCCAGCAGCCGACAGGGATTAAATTCACCCCTCCACTTT. The J gene is TRBJ1-6, the V gene TRBV2, with TRBD1 matching over 7 bases. Per the germline V gene, CDR1 is SNHLY and CDR2 is FYNNEI. This CDR3 is 14 amino acids long. V was pared by 6 bases and J by 7 bases, with 6 bases of the junction left unmatched.

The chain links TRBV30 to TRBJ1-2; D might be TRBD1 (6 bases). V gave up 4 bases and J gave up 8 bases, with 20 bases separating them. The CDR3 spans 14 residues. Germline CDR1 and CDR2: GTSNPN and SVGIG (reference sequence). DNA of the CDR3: TGTGCCTGGACCATAGGACAGTTTACTCAGGGCTACACCTTC. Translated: CAWTIGQFTQGYTF.

DNA of the CDR3: TGTGCCAGCTCACCTACTTCCACTGAAGCTTTCTTT. This codes for CASSPTSTEAFF. The chain couples TRBV18 to TRBJ1-1; D is unclear. Germline V CDR1 and CDR2: KGHSH, LQKENI. The CDR3 is 12 amino acids. Between the trimmed V and J ends, which lost 3 bases and 4 bases, there was a span of 6 bases.

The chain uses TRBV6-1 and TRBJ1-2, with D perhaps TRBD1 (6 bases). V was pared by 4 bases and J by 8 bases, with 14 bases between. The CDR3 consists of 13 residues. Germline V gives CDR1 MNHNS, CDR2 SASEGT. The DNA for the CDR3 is TGTGCCAGCAGTGTAAGGGCAGGGGAGGGCTACACCTTC. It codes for CASSVRAGEGYTF.

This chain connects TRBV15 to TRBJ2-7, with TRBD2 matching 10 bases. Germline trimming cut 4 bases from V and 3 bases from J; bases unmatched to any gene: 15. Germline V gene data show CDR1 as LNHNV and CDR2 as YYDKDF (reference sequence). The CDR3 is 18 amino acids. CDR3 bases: TGTGCCACCAGCAAAACACCGGAGCGGGAGGGCAAATTCTACGAGCAGTACTTC. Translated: CATSKTPEREGKFYEQYF.

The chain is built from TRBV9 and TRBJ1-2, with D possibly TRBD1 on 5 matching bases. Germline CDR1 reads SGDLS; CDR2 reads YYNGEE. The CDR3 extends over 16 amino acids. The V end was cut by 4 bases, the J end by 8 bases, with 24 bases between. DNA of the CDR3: TGTGCCAGCAGCCCCTCAACCGGGACCTCCGGGGGAGGCTACACCTTC. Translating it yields CASSPSTGTSGGGYTF.

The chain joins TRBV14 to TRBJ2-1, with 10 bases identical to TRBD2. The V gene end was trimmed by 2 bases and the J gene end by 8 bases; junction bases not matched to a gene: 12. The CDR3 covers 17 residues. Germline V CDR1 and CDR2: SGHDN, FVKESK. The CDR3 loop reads CASSQRPSGSFGDEQFF. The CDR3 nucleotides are TGTGCCAGCAGCCAACGACCTAGCGGGAGCTTTGGGGATGAGCAGTTCTTC.

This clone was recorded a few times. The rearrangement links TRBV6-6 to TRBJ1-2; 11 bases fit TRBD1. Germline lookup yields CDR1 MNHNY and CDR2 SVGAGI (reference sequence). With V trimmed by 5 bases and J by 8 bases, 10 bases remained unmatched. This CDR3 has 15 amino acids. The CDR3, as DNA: TGTGCCAGCAGTCAGACGCTTGGGACAGGGGGAGGCTACACCTTC. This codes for CASSQTLGTGGGYTF.

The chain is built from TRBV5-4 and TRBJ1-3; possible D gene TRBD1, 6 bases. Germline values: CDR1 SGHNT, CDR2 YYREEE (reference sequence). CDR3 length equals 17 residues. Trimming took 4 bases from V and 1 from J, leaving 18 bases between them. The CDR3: CASSRSGSGTSGNTIYF. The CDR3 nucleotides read TGTGCCAGCAGCCGCTCGGGATCCGGGACATCTGGAAACACCATATATTTT.

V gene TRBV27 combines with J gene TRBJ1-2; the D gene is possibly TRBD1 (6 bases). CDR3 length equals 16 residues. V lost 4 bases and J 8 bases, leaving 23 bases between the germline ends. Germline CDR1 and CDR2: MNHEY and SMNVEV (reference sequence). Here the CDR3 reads CASSYTRTGRRGGYTF. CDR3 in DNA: TGTGCCAGCAGTTATACCCGTACAGGGCGGCGAGGAGGCTACACCTTC.

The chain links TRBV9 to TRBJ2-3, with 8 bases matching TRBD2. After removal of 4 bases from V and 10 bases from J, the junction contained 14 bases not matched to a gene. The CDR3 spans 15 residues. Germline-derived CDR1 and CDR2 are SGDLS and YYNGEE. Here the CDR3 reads CASSPLAEILSPQYF. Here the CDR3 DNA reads TGTGCCAGCAGCCCACTAGCGGAGATATTGTCGCCGCAGTATTTT.

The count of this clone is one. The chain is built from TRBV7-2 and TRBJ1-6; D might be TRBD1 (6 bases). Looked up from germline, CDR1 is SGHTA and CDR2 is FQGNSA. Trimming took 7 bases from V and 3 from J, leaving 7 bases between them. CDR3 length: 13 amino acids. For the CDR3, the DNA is TGTGCCAGCAACAGGGTCTATAATTCACCCCTCCACTTT. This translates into CASNRVYNSPLHF.

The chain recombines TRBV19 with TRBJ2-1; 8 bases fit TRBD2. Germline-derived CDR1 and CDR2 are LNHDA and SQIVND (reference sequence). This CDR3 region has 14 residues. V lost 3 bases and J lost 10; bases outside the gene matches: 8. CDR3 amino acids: CASSIGGGLPEQFF. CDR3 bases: TGTGCCAGTAGTATCGGGGGGGGACTTCCAGAGCAGTTCTTC.

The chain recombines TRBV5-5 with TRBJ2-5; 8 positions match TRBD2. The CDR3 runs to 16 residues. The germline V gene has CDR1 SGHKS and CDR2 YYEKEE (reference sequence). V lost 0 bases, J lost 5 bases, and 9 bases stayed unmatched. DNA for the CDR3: TGTGCCAGCAGCTTGGCACCCGGGAGGGCCTGGGAGACCCAGTACTTC. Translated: CASSLAPGRAWETQYF.

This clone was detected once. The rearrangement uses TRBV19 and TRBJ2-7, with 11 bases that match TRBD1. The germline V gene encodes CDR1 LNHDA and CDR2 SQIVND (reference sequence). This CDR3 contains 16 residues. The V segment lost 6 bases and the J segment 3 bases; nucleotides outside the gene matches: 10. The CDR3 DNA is TGTGCCAGTAGCCGTTCCAGGGGGACAGGGGGCTACGAGCAGTACTTC. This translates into CASSRSRGTGGYEQYF.

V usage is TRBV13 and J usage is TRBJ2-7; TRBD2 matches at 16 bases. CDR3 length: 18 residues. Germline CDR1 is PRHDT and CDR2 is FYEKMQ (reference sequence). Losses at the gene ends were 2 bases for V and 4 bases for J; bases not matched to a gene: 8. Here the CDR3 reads CASSLRSGLAGGPYEQYF. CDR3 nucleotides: TGTGCCAGCAGCTTACGGTCGGGACTAGCGGGGGGGCCGTACGAGCAGTACTTC.

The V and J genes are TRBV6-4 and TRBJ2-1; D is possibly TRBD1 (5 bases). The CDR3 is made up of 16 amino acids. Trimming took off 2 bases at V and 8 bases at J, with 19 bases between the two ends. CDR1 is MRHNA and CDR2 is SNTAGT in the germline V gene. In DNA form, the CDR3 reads TGTGCCAGCAGTGACACGGCTTCCACGGAAGGGGATGAGCAGTTCTTC. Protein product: CASSDTASTEGDEQFF.

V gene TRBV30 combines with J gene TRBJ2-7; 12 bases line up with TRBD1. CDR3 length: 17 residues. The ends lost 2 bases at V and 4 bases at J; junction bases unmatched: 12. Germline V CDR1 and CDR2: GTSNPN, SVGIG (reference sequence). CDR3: CAWSLGGQGALRYEQYF. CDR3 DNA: TGTGCCTGGAGTTTAGGGGGACAGGGGGCGCTGAGGTACGAGCAGTACTTC.

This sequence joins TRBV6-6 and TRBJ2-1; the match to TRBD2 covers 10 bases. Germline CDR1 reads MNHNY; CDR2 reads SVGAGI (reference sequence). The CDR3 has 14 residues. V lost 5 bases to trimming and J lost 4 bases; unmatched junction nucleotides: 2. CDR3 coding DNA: TGTGCCAGCAGTGAGCGGGAGGGGTACAATGAGCAGTTCTTC. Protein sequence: CASSEREGYNEQFF.

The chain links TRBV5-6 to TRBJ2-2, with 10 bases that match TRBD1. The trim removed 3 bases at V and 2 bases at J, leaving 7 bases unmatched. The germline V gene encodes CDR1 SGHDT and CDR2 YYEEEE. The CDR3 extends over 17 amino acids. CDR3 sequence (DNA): TGTGCCAGCAGCTCACTGGGACAGGGGCCCAACACCGGGGAGCTGTTTTTT. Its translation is CASSSLGQGPNTGELFF.

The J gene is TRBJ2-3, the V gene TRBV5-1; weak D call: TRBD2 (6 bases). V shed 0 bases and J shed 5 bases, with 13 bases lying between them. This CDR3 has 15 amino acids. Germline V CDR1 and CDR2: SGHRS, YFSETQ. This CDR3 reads CASSLGGTGGDTQYF. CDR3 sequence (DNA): TGCGCCAGCAGCTTGGGGGGGACCGGGGGAGATACGCAGTATTTT.

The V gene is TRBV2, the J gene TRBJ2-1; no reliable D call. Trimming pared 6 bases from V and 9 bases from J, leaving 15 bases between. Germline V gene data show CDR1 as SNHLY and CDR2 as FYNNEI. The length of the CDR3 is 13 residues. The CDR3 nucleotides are TGTGCCAGCAGCGAGAACTTAAACGGTGAGCAGTTCTTC. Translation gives CASSENLNGEQFF.

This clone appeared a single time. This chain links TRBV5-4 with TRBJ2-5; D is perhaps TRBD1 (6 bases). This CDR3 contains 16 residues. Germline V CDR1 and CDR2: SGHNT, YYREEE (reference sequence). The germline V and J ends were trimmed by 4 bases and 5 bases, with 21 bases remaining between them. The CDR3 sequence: CASSPELGAADETQYF. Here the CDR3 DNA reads TGTGCCAGCAGCCCCGAACTGGGGGCCGCCGACGAGACCCAGTACTTC.